The 32 T cell receptor beta chains reported below all come from one sample, sequenced in a study of T cell responses to AZD1222 COVID-19 vaccine. The data were produced by immunoSEQ multiplex PCR, yet TCRdb's version contains in-frame clones alone and is incomplete. The sample lists some 180,000 clones, about nine tenths occurring once. The material was peripheral blood, obtained 28 days after the second AZD1222 dose. The receptors were gathered from an adult who received the AZD1222 COVID-19 vaccine.

This clone was counted a few times. The chain couples TRBV29-1 to TRBJ1-2; D is ambiguous. V shed 0 bases and J shed 8 bases, with 13 bases lying between them. Germline V gene data show CDR1 as SQVTM and CDR2 as ANQGSEA. CDR3 length: 13 residues. CDR3: CSVEEEGIGGYTF. The CDR3, as DNA: TGCAGCGTTGAAGAAGAGGGAATCGGGGGCTACACCTTC.

The chain links TRBV2 to TRBJ2-7, with D possibly called TRBD1 or TRBD2 (5 bases each). This CDR3 has 13 residues. V was trimmed by 7 bases and J by 1 base, leaving 11 bases between them. Germline V gene lookup returns CDR1 SNHLY and CDR2 FYNNEI. The CDR3 DNA reads TGTGCCAGCACCCGGGACCGGTCCTACGAGCAGTACTTC. Protein product: CASTRDRSYEQYF.

The chain joins TRBV30 to TRBJ1-2; D ambiguous. This CDR3 region has 13 residues. V was trimmed by 4 bases and J by 5 bases, leaving 14 bases between them. Germline V gene data show CDR1 as GTSNPN and CDR2 as SVGIG (reference sequence). The CDR3 nucleotides read TGTGCCTGGACTAACCCGGTAAATTATGGCTACACCTTC. It translates to CAWTNPVNYGYTF.

As DNA, the CDR3 is TGCGCCAGCAGCCAACCCTCCCAGGGGGTTCCCTTTTACGAGCAGTACTTC. Translated, it gives CASSQPSQGVPFYEQYF. The rearrangement joins TRBV4-1 to TRBJ2-7, with 7 nucleotides matching TRBD1. The CDR3 is 17 amino acids. CDR1 is MGHRA and CDR2 is YSYEKL in the germline V gene. With V trimmed by 2 bases and J by 4 bases, 14 bases remained unmatched.

This sequence joins TRBV19 and TRBJ2-6; TRBD1 aligns across 7 bases. With V trimmed by 9 bases and J by 0 bases, 11 bases remained unmatched. Germline-derived CDR1 and CDR2 are LNHDA and SQIVND (reference sequence). The CDR3 length is 17 residues. This chain's CDR3 is CASKTSGGYSGANVLTF. CDR3 bases: TGTGCCAGCAAGACGTCAGGGGGATACTCTGGGGCCAACGTCCTGACTTTC.

V gene TRBV5-1 combines with J gene TRBJ1-1; 9 bases fit TRBD1. Per the germline V gene, CDR1 is SGHRS and CDR2 is YFSETQ. The CDR3 contains 13 residues. Trimming took 3 bases from V and 4 from J; bases not matched to a gene: 1. The CDR3: CASSSDRGTEAFF. The CDR3 nucleotides read TGCGCCAGCAGCTCGGACAGGGGCACTGAAGCTTTCTTT.

V is TRBV11-2 and J is TRBJ1-2; 9 bases are shared with TRBD1. V lost 7 bases, J lost 7 bases, and 10 bases stayed unmatched. CDR3 length: 14 amino acids. Germline values: CDR1 SGHAT, CDR2 FQNNGV. The CDR3 spells CASTSGTGRGGYTF. The CDR3 DNA reads TGTGCCAGCACTTCCGGGACAGGGAGAGGTGGCTACACCTTC.

V gene TRBV5-4 combines with J gene TRBJ1-2; possible D gene TRBD1, 5 bases. CDR1 is SGHNT and CDR2 is YYREEE in the germline V gene (reference sequence). With 3 bases removed from V and 6 bases from J, the gap between germline ends came to 18 bases. The CDR3 is 15 amino acids. DNA for the CDR3: TGTGCCAGCAGCTCTTGGGGACCGAACGGGGATGGCTACACCTTC. Translation: CASSSWGPNGDGYTF.

This chain joins TRBV10-3 and TRBJ2-3; D not resolved. Germline V lookup: CDR1 ENHRY, CDR2 SYGVKD. V lost 2 bases and J 4 bases, leaving 13 bases between the germline ends. CDR3 length: 15 residues. The CDR3: CAISEAGTSSDTQYF. In nucleotides, the CDR3 is TGTGCCATCAGTGAGGCAGGAACCAGCTCAGATACGCAGTATTTT.

The V gene is TRBV21-1, the J gene TRBJ1-5. TRBV21-1 is a pseudogene. This CDR3 has 16 amino acids. The CDR3 loop reads CASSPKRQTDGQPQHF. CDR3 bases: TGTGCCAGCAGCCCCAAGCGGCAAACCGACGGTCAGCCCCAGCATTTT.

This sequence joins TRBV5-5 and TRBJ1-4; D not certain. This CDR3 spans 15 amino acids. Trimming removed 6 bases from V and 4 bases from J, with 16 bases in between. Per the germline V gene, CDR1 is SGHKS and CDR2 is YYEKEE (reference sequence). The chain's CDR3 is CASNPAEGSNEKLFF. CDR3 coding DNA: TGTGCCAGCAACCCGGCCGAAGGGAGTAATGAAAAACTGTTTTTT. Variable domain in full (rest from reference TRBV5-5 and TRBJ1-4): DAGVTQSPTHLIKTRGQQVTLRCSPISGHKSVSWYQQVLGQGPQFIFQYYEKEERGRGNFPDRFSARQFPNYSSELNVNALLLGDSALYLCASNPAEGSNEKLFFGSGTQLSVL.

The J gene is TRBJ2-2, the V gene TRBV7-3; TRBD2 aligns across 8 bases. Germline CDR1 SGHTA, CDR2 FQGTGA. The CDR3 is 16 residues long. V shed 2 bases, J shed 2 bases, and the junction held 4 bases outside the gene matches. The CDR3 DNA reads TGTGCCAGCAGCTTATTCGGGACTAGAAACACCGGGGAGCTGTTTTTT. It encodes CASSLFGTRNTGELFF. The whole variable domain, remainder taken from reference TRBV7-3 and TRBJ2-2, is GAGVSQTPSNKVTEKGKYVELRCDPISGHTALYWYRQSLGQGPEFLIYFQGTGAADDSGLPNDRFFAVRPEGSVSTLKIQRTERGDSAVYLCASSLFGTRNTGELFFGEGSRLTVL.

The rearrangement uses TRBV12-3 or TRBV12-4 and TRBJ2-3; D tentatively fits TRBD1 or TRBD2 (5 bases each). Deletions cut 5 bases from V and 9 bases from J, with 12 bases between. This CDR3 region has 12 residues. The CDR3 sequence: CASSKNRDTQYF. The DNA for the CDR3 is TGTGCCAGCAGTAAAAACCGGGACACGCAGTATTTT.

This chain joins TRBV5-1 and TRBJ2-7, with D unclear. There are 16 residues in the CDR3. Germline V lookup: CDR1 SGHRS, CDR2 YFSETQ. Trimming cost V 1 base and J 2 bases, with 16 bases left between them. The CDR3 coding sequence is TGCGCCAGCAGCTTGACAGCTCCTAAGGTGGCCTACGAGCAGTACTTC. Its protein is CASSLTAPKVAYEQYF.

The V call is TRBV6-2 or TRBV6-3, the J call TRBJ1-1; TRBD1 might be the D (6 bases). Trimming left V 5 bases short and J 0 bases short, with 16 bases between. Germline V CDR1 and CDR2: MNHEY, SVGEGT. The CDR3 is 16 amino acids. The CDR3 region has the DNA TGTGCCAGCAGTCCCCTCCGAAGGGACATGAACACTGAAGCTTTCTTT. It encodes CASSPLRRDMNTEAFF.

V and J are TRBV4-1 and TRBJ1-1; 8 nucleotides match TRBD1. The CDR3 contains 19 residues. V shed 1 base and J 4 bases; nucleotides not matched to a gene: 17. Per the germline V gene, CDR1 is MGHRA and CDR2 is YSYEKL. For the CDR3, the DNA is TGCGCCAGCAGCCAAGTTTCGACAGGGGTAATTTCGGTGAGCACTGAAGCTTTCTTT. Translating it yields CASSQVSTGVISVSTEAFF.

This chain links TRBV10-2 with TRBJ1-2, with TRBD1 matching over 9 bases. CDR3 length: 13 amino acids. The germline CDR1 and CDR2 sequences are WSHSY and SAAADI. The ends lost 4 bases at V and 3 bases at J; junction bases unmatched: 0. DNA for the CDR3: TGCGCCAGCAGTGGGACAGGGGACTATGGCTACACCTTC. Its protein is CASSGTGDYGYTF.

The genes are TRBV24-1 and TRBJ2-3, with unresolved D. V was pared by 3 bases and J by 5 bases, with 5 bases between. The germline CDR1 and CDR2 sequences are KGHDR and SFDVKD. The CDR3 contains 12 residues. CDR3 amino acids: CATSDNRDTQYF. CDR3 DNA sequence: TGTGCCACCAGTGATAACAGAGATACGCAGTATTTT.

The V and J genes are TRBV7-3 and TRBJ2-5; a weak D match, TRBD1 (5 bases). Per the germline V gene, CDR1 is SGHTA and CDR2 is FQGTGA. CDR3 length: 13 amino acids. The ends were cut back, 4 bases at V and 5 bases at J, with 11 bases in the middle. The CDR3 nucleotides are TGTGCCAGCAGCTCAGGGTTGTGGGAGACCCAGTACTTC. The encoded protein is CASSSGLWETQYF.

The chain couples TRBV6-4 to TRBJ2-5; D call uncertain. This CDR3 region has 15 residues. The V end lost 2 bases, the J end lost 1 base, and 11 bases lay between the germline ends. Germline CDR1 reads MRHNA; CDR2 reads SNTAGT. The CDR3 region is CASSDGVPRQETQYF. CDR3 DNA sequence: TGTGCCAGCAGTGACGGGGTCCCACGCCAAGAGACCCAGTACTTC.

This clone appeared once. The chain links TRBV3-1 (or the pseudogene TRBV3-2) to TRBJ2-4, with TRBD2 matching 8 bases. Germline assignment: CDR1 LGHDT and CDR2 YNNKEL (reference sequence). The J segment lost 6 bases and the V segment lost 2 bases, leaving 12 bases of the junction unmatched. The CDR3 is 17 amino acids. The CDR3: CASSQNRVAGRGNIQYF. The CDR3 region has the DNA TGTGCCAGCAGCCAAAATAGGGTAGCGGGAAGGGGAAACATTCAGTACTTC.

The V call is TRBV7-8, the J call TRBJ2-2; 8 bases are shared with TRBD1. Trimming took 9 bases from V and 1 from J; bases not matched to a gene: 7. Germline loops: CDR1 SGHVS, CDR2 FQNEAQ. CDR3 length: 15 residues. The CDR3 sequence is CARPLGQGNTGELFF. Here the CDR3 DNA reads TGTGCCAGGCCTCTCGGACAGGGGAACACCGGGGAGCTGTTTTTT.

CDR3 region: CASSLNAGPEQFF. The DNA for the CDR3 is TGCGCCAGCAGCTTGAATGCGGGTCCTGAGCAGTTCTTC. This chain joins TRBV5-1 and TRBJ2-1; D is perhaps TRBD2 (5 bases). Germline loops: CDR1 SGHRS, CDR2 YFSETQ. CDR3 length equals 13 residues. V lost 1 base and J 9 bases, leaving 11 bases between the germline ends. Looking up the rest from reference TRBV5-1 and TRBJ2-1 gives the full variable domain: KAGVTQTPRYLIKTRGQQVTLSCSPISGHRSVSWYQQTPGQGLQFLFEYFSETQRNKGNFPGRFSGRQFSNSRSEMNVSTLELGDSALYLCASSLNAGPEQFFGPGTRLTVL.

The chain carries TRBV12-3 or TRBV12-4 and TRBJ1-2; D not resolved. The CDR3 length is 12 residues. The germline V and J ends were trimmed by 1 base and 2 bases, with 2 bases remaining between them. Here the CDR3 DNA reads TGTGCCAGCAGTTTAGACAACTATGGCTACACCTTC. Residues: CASSLDNYGYTF.

V usage is TRBV11-3 and J usage is TRBJ2-1, with TRBD2 matching 9 bases. This CDR3 has 15 amino acids. The germline gives CDR1 SGHNT, CDR2 YENEEA. After removal of 5 bases from V and 4 bases from J, the junction contained 6 bases not matched to a gene. The CDR3 here is CASSPQSGGYNEQFF. In nucleotides, the CDR3 is TGTGCCAGCAGCCCGCAGAGCGGGGGGTACAATGAGCAGTTCTTC. The full variable domain, in which reference TRBV11-3 and TRBJ2-1 provide the parts outside the CDR3, is EAGVVQSPRYKIIEKKQPVAFWCNPISGHNTLYWYLQNLGQGPELLIRYENEEAVDDSQLPKDRFSAERLKGVDSTLKIQPAELGDSAVYLCASSPQSGGYNEQFFGPGTRLTVL.

About this clone: Germline and junction disagree at one end, which may indicate a read error. The V call is TRBV18, the J call TRBJ1-1, with D tentatively TRBD1 (5 bases). This CDR3 has 14 amino acids. From germline, CDR1 is KGHSH and CDR2 LQKENI. CDR3: CASAPRDGSTEAFF. CDR3 bases: TGTGCCAGCGCACCCAGGGATGGGAGCACTGAAGCTTTCTTT. Full variable domain (remainder filled in from reference TRBV18 and TRBJ1-1): NAGVMQNPRHLVRRRGQEARLRCSPMKGHSHVYWYRQLPEEGLKFMVYLQKENIIDESGMPKERFSAEFPKEGPSILRIQQVVRGDSAAYFCASAPRDGSTEAFFGQGTRLTVV.

This chain connects TRBV19 to TRBJ2-5; 8 nucleotides line up with TRBD2. V shed 5 bases, J shed 5 bases, and the junction held 7 bases outside the gene matches. The CDR3 extends over 14 amino acids. Per the germline V gene, CDR1 is LNHDA and CDR2 is SQIVND (reference sequence). The CDR3 sequence: CASSSPGGSETQYF. For the CDR3, the DNA is TGTGCCAGTAGTTCCCCGGGGGGGTCGGAGACCCAGTACTTC. The entire variable domain, with the rest obtained from reference TRBV19 and TRBJ2-5, is as follows: DGGITQSPKYLFRKEGQNVTLSCEQNLNHDAMYWYRQDPGQGLRLIYYSQIVNDFQKGDIAEGYSVSREKKESFPLTVTSAQKNPTAFYLCASSSPGGSETQYFGPGTRLLVL.

The genes are TRBV5-5 and TRBJ2-2; D is uncertain. The CDR3 has 15 amino acids. CDR1 and CDR2 from the germline V gene are SGHKS and YYEKEE (reference sequence). Trimming stripped 4 bases from V and 3 bases from J, with 13 bases between. The CDR3 sequence: CASSLSWAYTGELFF. For the CDR3, the DNA is TGTGCCAGCAGCCTTTCCTGGGCATACACCGGGGAGCTGTTTTTT.

The V and J genes are TRBV4-1 and TRBJ1-5, with 7 bases lining up with TRBD1. Germline lookup yields CDR1 MGHRA and CDR2 YSYEKL. Losses at the gene ends were 4 bases for V and 0 bases for J; bases not matched to a gene: 6. The CDR3 sequence is 16 residues long. CDR3 coding DNA: TGCGCCAGCAGCCCTGGGACAGCTTATAGCAATCAGCCCCAGCATTTT. This translates into CASSPGTAYSNQPQHF.

This chain joins TRBV5-1 and TRBJ1-1; 8 bases line up with TRBD1. V was clipped by 2 bases and J by 1 base; unmatched bases: 4. From germline, CDR1 is SGHRS and CDR2 YFSETQ. The CDR3 totals 15 residues. The CDR3 sequence is CASSFQGAGNTEAFF. The CDR3 DNA reads as TGCGCCAGCAGCTTTCAGGGGGCAGGGAACACTGAAGCTTTCTTT.

The V and J genes are TRBV5-1 and TRBJ2-3; 7 positions agree with TRBD1. V was pared by 0 bases and J by 2 bases, with 6 bases of the junction left unmatched. Germline lookup yields CDR1 SGHRS and CDR2 YFSETQ. There are 16 residues in the CDR3. CDR3: CASSLGPGGITDTQYF. In DNA form, the CDR3 reads TGCGCCAGCAGCTTGGGACCAGGGGGTATCACAGATACGCAGTATTTT.

The chain is built from TRBV12-3 or TRBV12-4 and TRBJ1-5, with D perhaps TRBD1 (5 bases). V dropped 6 bases and J dropped 9 bases, with 15 bases sitting between them. This CDR3 comprises 13 residues. The CDR3, as DNA: TGTGCCAGCAGCCCCGACAGTAAGCGGCCCCAGCATTTT. It translates to CASSPDSKRPQHF.